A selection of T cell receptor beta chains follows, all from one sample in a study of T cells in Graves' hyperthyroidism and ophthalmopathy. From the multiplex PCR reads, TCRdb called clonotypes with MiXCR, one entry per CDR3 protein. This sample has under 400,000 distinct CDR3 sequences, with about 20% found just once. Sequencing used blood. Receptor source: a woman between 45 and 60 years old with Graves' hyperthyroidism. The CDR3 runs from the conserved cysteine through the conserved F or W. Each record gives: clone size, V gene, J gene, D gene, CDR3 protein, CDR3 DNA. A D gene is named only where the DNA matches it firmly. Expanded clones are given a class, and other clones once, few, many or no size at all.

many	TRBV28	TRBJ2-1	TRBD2	CASMLAGTGNEQFF	TGTGCCAGCATGCTAGCGGGAACGGGCAATGAGCAGTTCTTC
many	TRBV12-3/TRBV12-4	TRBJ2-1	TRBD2	CASTELAGDTHEQFF	TGTGCCAGCACTGAACTAGCGGGGGATACGCATGAGCAGTTCTTC
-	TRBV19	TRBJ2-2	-	CASHFRGNTGELFF	TGTGCCAGCCACTTCAGGGGGAACACCGGGGAGCTGTTTTTT
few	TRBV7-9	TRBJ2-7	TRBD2	CASSLASGRYEQYF	TGTGCCAGCAGCTTAGCTAGCGGGAGGTACGAGCAGTACTTC
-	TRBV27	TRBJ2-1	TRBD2	CASSIIAGGRDEQFF	TGTGCCAGCAGTATCATAGCGGGAGGGCGCGATGAGCAGTTCTTC
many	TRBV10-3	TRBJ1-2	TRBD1	CAILTGTGGRGYTF	TGTGCCATCCTAACCGGGACAGGGGGCCGTGGCTACACCTTC
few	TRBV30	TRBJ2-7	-	CAWSTNYEQYF	TGTGCCTGGAGTACAAACTACGAGCAGTACTTC
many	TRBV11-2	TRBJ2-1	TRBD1	CASSSTGTGGNEQFF	TGTGCCAGCAGCTCGACCGGGACAGGGGGAAATGAGCAGTTCTTC
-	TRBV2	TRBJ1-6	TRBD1	CASSERDSTNSPLHF	TGTGCCAGCAGTGAACGGGACAGCACTAATTCACCCCTCCACTTT
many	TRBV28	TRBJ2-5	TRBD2	CASSSYSGRAQETQYF	TGTGCCAGCAGTTCGTATAGCGGGAGGGCCCAAGAGACCCAGTACTTC
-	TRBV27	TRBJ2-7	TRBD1	CASSFQDRASYEQYF	TGTGCCAGCAGTTTTCAGGACAGGGCCTCCTACGAGCAGTACTTC
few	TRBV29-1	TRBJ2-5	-	CSVERLGGEMGETQYF	TGCAGCGTTGAACGGTTGGGGGGAGAGATGGGAGAGACCCAGTACTTC
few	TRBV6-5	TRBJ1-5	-	CASSYANQPQHF	TGTGCCAGCAGTTACGCCAATCAGCCCCAGCATTTT
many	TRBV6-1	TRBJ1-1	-	CATNREDTEAFF	TGTGCCACCAACAGGGAGGACACTGAAGCTTTCTTT
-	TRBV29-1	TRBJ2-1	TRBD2	CSVTGLAGGTYNEQFF	TGCAGCGTTACGGGACTAGCGGGAGGGACGTACAATGAGCAGTTCTTC
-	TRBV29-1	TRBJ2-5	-	CSARRDTYIEETQYF	TGCAGCGCCCGGAGGGACACATATATAGAAGAGACCCAGTACTTC
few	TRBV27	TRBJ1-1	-	CASSVGAEAFF	TGTGCCAGCAGTGTAGGTGCTGAAGCTTTCTTT
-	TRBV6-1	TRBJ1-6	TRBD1	CASSENRGNSPLHF	TGTGCCAGCAGTGAAAACAGGGGTAATTCACCCCTCCACTTT
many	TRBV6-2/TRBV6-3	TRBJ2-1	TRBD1	CASSRGTGGPSYNEQFF	TGTGCCAGCAGCCGTGGGACAGGTGGTCCCTCCTACAATGAGCAGTTCTTC
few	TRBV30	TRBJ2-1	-	CAWSWEGDSTSVFF	TGTGCCTGGAGTTGGGAGGGGGACTCCACCTCGGTGTTCTTC
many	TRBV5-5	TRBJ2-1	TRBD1	CASSLDRGRNEQFF	TGTGCCAGCAGCTTGGACAGGGGGCGGAATGAGCAGTTCTTC
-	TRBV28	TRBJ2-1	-	CASGPEEQFF	TGTGCCAGCGGACCTGAGGAGCAGTTCTTC
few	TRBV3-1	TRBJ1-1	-	CASSQDHGKGRNSLGTEAFF	TGTGCCAGCAGCCAAGATCACGGTAAGGGCCGCAACTCCCTGGGGACTGAAGCTTTCTTT
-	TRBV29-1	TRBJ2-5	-	CSVELETQYF	TGCAGCGTTGAACTAGAGACCCAGTACTTC
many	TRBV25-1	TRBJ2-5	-	CASSELVTQYF	TGTGCCAGCAGTGAATTAGTGACCCAGTACTTC
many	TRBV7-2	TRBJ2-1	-	CASSLSYEQFF	TGTGCCAGCAGCTTAAGCTATGAGCAGTTCTTC
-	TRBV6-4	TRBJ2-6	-	CASSDSGAGANVLTF	TGTGCCAGCAGTGATTCAGGGGCTGGGGCCAACGTCCTGACTTTC